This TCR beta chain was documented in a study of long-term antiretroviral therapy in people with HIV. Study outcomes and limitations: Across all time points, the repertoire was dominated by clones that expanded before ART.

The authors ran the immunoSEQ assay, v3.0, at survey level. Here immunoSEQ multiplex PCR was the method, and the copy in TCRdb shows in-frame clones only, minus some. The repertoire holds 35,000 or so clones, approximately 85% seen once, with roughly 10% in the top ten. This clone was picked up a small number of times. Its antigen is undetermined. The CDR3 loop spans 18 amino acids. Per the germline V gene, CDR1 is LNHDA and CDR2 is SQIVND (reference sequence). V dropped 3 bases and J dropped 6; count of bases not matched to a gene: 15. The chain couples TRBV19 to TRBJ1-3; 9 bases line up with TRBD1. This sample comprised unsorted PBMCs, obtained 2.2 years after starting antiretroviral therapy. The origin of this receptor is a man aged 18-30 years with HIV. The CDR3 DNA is TGTGCCAGTAGTATCCTCTTGCCCGGGACAGGGAACGAAAACACCATATATTTT. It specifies CASSILLPGTGNENTIYF. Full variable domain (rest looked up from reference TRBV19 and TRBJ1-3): DGGITQSPKYLFRKEGQNVTLSCEQNLNHDAMYWYRQDPGQGLRLIYYSQIVNDFQKGDIAEGYSVSREKKESFPLTVTSAQKNPTAFYLCASSILLPGTGNENTIYFGEGSWLTVV.